These 26 T cell receptor beta chains share one sample of origin, sequenced in a study of blood T cell repertoires in COVID-19. Some clones are missing from TCRdb's copy, which holds only in-frame ones; the method was immunoSEQ multiplex PCR. The data show over 150,000 clones, over 80% seen once. Specimen: peripheral blood. All receptors come from a woman aged 40 to 50 with COVID-19, enrolled during active disease.

There are a few counts of this clone. The CDR3, as DNA: TGTGCCAGCAGCTTAGGGGGGCAGCGGGGAAACACCATATATTTT. This translates into CASSLGGQRGNTIYF. J is TRBJ1-3 and V is TRBV7-6, with a possible D match to TRBD1 (6 bases). Trimming removed 1 base at V and 4 bases at J, with 11 bases between. Germline CDR1 SGHVS, CDR2 FNYEAQ. This CDR3 is built from 15 residues. Full variable domain (remainder filled in from reference TRBV7-6 and TRBJ1-3): GAGVSQSPRYKVTKRGQDVALRCDPISGHVSLYWYRQALGQGPEFLTYFNYEAQQDKSGLPNDRFSAERPEGSISTLTIQRTEQRDSAMYRCASSLGGQRGNTIYFGEGSWLTVV.

V usage is TRBV5-4 and J usage is TRBJ2-5; a possible D gene is TRBD1 (8 bases). Trimming cost V 5 bases and J 2 bases, with 16 bases left between them. The CDR3 covers 15 residues. Germline V CDR1 and CDR2: SGHNT, YYREEE (reference sequence). This CDR3 is CASRIDRGGQETQYF. The CDR3 DNA is TGTGCCAGCAGGATAGACAGGGGAGGGCAAGAGACCCAGTACTTC. The full variable domain, in which reference TRBV5-4 and TRBJ2-5 provide the parts outside the CDR3, is ETGVTQSPTHLIKTRGQQVTLRCSSQSGHNTVSWYQQALGQGPQFIFQYYREEENGRGNFPPRFSGLQFPNYSSELNVNALELDDSALYLCASRIDRGGQETQYFGPGTRLLVL.

The rearrangement uses TRBV27 and TRBJ1-1, with a possible D match to TRBD1 (6 bases). CDR3 length: 12 amino acids. V was pared by 5 bases and J by 4 bases, with 8 bases between. CDR1 and CDR2 from the germline V gene are MNHEY and SMNVEV (reference sequence). CDR3 nucleotide sequence: TGTGCCAGCAGTCCAGGGGCCACTGAAGCTTTCTTT. It is translated as CASSPGATEAFF.

The table lists this clone with a few counts. The chain uses TRBV10-3 and TRBJ1-6; the D gene is possibly TRBD1 (5 bases). Trimming left V 10 bases short and J 6 bases short, with 22 bases between. This CDR3 contains 16 residues. Germline CDR1 ENHRY, CDR2 SYGVKD. The CDR3 nucleotides read TGTGCCAGATTCCTGGCTCCGGGACTCTCTAATTCACCCCTCCACTTT. Translated: CARFLAPGLSNSPLHF.

The V gene is TRBV28, the J gene TRBJ1-3; no firm D call. Germline-derived CDR1 and CDR2 are MDHEN and SYDVKM. V was pared by 7 bases and J by 2 bases, with 12 bases between. This CDR3 region has 14 residues. The CDR3 bases are TGTGCCAGCACCCCCGGGGAGCCTGGAAACACCATATATTTT. It is translated as CASTPGEPGNTIYF. The variable domain in full, completed from reference TRBV28 and TRBJ1-3, reads DVKVTQSSRYLVKRTGEKVFLECVQDMDHENMFWYRQDPGLGLRLIYFSYDVKMKEKGDIPEGYSVSREKKERFSLILESASTNQTSMYLCASTPGEPGNTIYFGEGSWLTVV.

The chain couples TRBV6-4 to TRBJ2-3; D perhaps matches TRBD2 (6 bases). Trimming pared 5 bases from V and 6 bases from J, leaving 18 bases between. Germline CDR1 MRHNA, CDR2 SNTAGT. There are 15 residues in the CDR3. The CDR3, as DNA: TGTGCCAGCAGTCCGACGGGACTCGGGGTTGATACGCAGTATTTT. Amino acids: CASSPTGLGVDTQYF.

The chain carries TRBV6-5 and TRBJ1-1; D remains ambiguous. This CDR3 comprises 13 residues. V lost 5 bases and J lost 2, with 9 bases in between. Looked up from germline, CDR1 is MNHEY and CDR2 is SVGAGI. The CDR3 sequence: CASSTDANTEAFF. The CDR3 DNA follows: TGTGCCAGCAGTACAGACGCAAACACTGAAGCTTTCTTT.

The J gene is TRBJ1-2, the V gene TRBV5-1; the D is unclear. V dropped 4 bases and J dropped 6 bases, with 10 bases sitting between them. Germline-derived CDR1 and CDR2 are SGHRS and YFSETQ. The CDR3 covers 12 residues. CDR3 coding DNA: TGCGCCAGCAGCGTTGACGGGAATGGCTACACCTTC. Its protein is CASSVDGNGYTF.

The chain links TRBV7-2 to TRBJ2-7; a weak D match, TRBD2 (5 bases). This CDR3 is 12 amino acids long. The V and J ends lost 6 bases and 7 bases respectively, with 13 bases between them. Germline V gives CDR1 SGHTA, CDR2 FQGNSA. This chain's CDR3 is CASSKTILEQYF. The CDR3 DNA reads TGTGCCAGCAGTAAGACTATCCTAGAGCAGTACTTC. Variable domain in full (rest from reference TRBV7-2 and TRBJ2-7): GAGVSQSPSNKVTEKGKDVELRCDPISGHTALYWYRQSLGQGLEFLIYFQGNSAPDKSGLPSDRFSAERTGGSVSTLTIQRTQQEDSAVYLCASSKTILEQYFGPGTRLTVT.

The chain employs TRBV19 and TRBJ2-7; 8 bases align to TRBD2. Germline trimming cut 6 bases from V and 2 bases from J; bases unmatched to any gene: 9. The CDR3 covers 15 residues. The germline V gene encodes CDR1 LNHDA and CDR2 SQIVND (reference sequence). CDR3 region: CASSSGGALTYEQYF. CDR3 bases: TGTGCCAGTAGCTCCGGGGGGGCCCTTACCTACGAGCAGTACTTC.

The chain joins TRBV6-4 to TRBJ2-7; perhaps TRBD2 as D (6 bases). V gave up 2 bases and J gave up 7 bases, with 12 bases separating them. This CDR3 has 13 amino acids. CDR1 and CDR2 (germline): MRHNA, SNTAGT. This CDR3 is CASSDRGVGEQYF. Here the CDR3 DNA reads TGTGCCAGCAGTGACCGCGGGGTCGGGGAGCAGTACTTC.

The CDR3 protein is CASMLGLQGYTF. The CDR3, as DNA: TGTGCCAGCATGTTGGGGCTACAGGGCTACACCTTC. The rearrangement uses TRBV6-5 and TRBJ1-2; possible D gene TRBD1, 5 bases. This CDR3 has 12 amino acids. Germline V gene sequence: CDR1 MNHEY, CDR2 SVGAGI. V lost 7 bases, J lost 8 bases, and 14 bases lay in between.

This chain connects TRBV6-5 to TRBJ2-7; D is perhaps TRBD1 (5 bases). Trimming pared 2 bases from V and 6 bases from J, leaving 11 bases between. This CDR3 contains 13 residues. Per the germline V gene, CDR1 is MNHEY and CDR2 is SVGAGI. For the CDR3, the DNA is TGTGCCAGCAGTTACGAGCTTAGGGGCGAGCAGTACTTC. Protein product: CASSYELRGEQYF.

The rearrangement joins TRBV28 to TRBJ2-1; 9 nucleotides line up with TRBD2. CDR3 length: 16 amino acids. V lost 5 bases to trimming and J lost 2 bases; unmatched junction nucleotides: 7. The germline V gene has CDR1 MDHEN and CDR2 SYDVKM. The CDR3 region is CASSLARLAAYNEQFF. In nucleotides, the CDR3 is TGTGCCAGCAGTCTGGCCCGACTAGCGGCCTACAATGAGCAGTTCTTC.

The table lists this clone with a count of one. The chain carries TRBV27 and TRBJ1-1; D possibly corresponds to TRBD1 (5 bases). V was cut by 2 bases and J by 5 bases, with 9 bases left in between. The CDR3 loop spans 13 amino acids. Germline V gene data show CDR1 as MNHEY and CDR2 as SMNVEV (reference sequence). The CDR3 nucleotides read TGTGCCAGCAGTTTAGGGCGACAGACTGAAGCTTTCTTT. It yields the protein CASSLGRQTEAFF.

The chain recombines TRBV2 with TRBJ2-1; TRBD1 agrees at 11 bases. Germline CDR1 SNHLY, CDR2 FYNNEI. This CDR3 region has 16 residues. Trimming at V came to 5 bases and at J to 0 bases, leaving 3 bases not matched to a gene. In DNA form, the CDR3 reads TGTGCCAGCAGTTTAGGGACAGGGGGCTCCTACAATGAGCAGTTCTTC. Translating gives CASSLGTGGSYNEQFF.

V gene TRBV3-1 (or the pseudogene TRBV3-2) combines with J gene TRBJ1-5, with 7 bases aligning to TRBD1. After removal of 5 bases from V and 3 bases from J, the junction contained 4 bases not matched to a gene. The CDR3 spans 14 residues. The V gene's germline CDR1 is LGHDT and CDR2 YNNKEL (reference sequence). CDR3 amino acids: CASSAGQNNQPQHF. As DNA, the CDR3 is TGTGCCAGCAGCGCGGGACAGAACAATCAGCCCCAGCATTTT.

This chain joins TRBV7-8 and TRBJ2-2; D not certain. This CDR3 comprises 14 residues. Germline V gives CDR1 SGHVS, CDR2 FQNEAQ. V lost 1 base and J 4 bases, leaving 7 bases between the germline ends. CDR3 amino acids: CASSLGASTGELFF. The CDR3 region has the DNA TGTGCCAGCAGCTTAGGGGCGAGCACCGGGGAGCTGTTTTTT.

On this clone itself: The same CDR3 arises from other DNA sequences in this sample as well. The V gene is TRBV6-1, the J gene TRBJ1-3, with D possibly being TRBD1 (5 bases). Deletions cut 2 bases from V and 3 bases from J, with 5 bases between. The CDR3 is 13 amino acids. From germline, CDR1 is MNHNS and CDR2 SASEGT. In DNA, the CDR3 is TGTGCCAGCAGTGAAACAGGTGGAAACACCATATATTTT. Amino acids: CASSETGGNTIYF.

The chain is built from TRBV5-6 and TRBJ2-1, with TRBD2 as a possible D gene (6 bases). CDR3 length equals 14 residues. Germline lookup yields CDR1 SGHDT and CDR2 YYEEEE. V lost 0 bases, J lost 8 bases, and 12 bases lay in between. The chain's CDR3 is CASSLGRAIDEQFF. CDR3 nucleotide sequence: TGTGCCAGCAGCTTGGGGAGGGCCATCGATGAGCAGTTCTTC.

CDR3 nucleotide sequence: TGTGCCAGCAGCCTGCCTAAAGGCAGGGCAAATCAGCCCCAGCATTTT. Translating gives CASSLPKGRANQPQHF. The V gene is TRBV7-8, the J gene TRBJ1-5, with TRBD1 as a possible D gene (5 bases). This CDR3 contains 16 residues. The germline V gene encodes CDR1 SGHVS and CDR2 FQNEAQ. Trimming shortened V by 5 bases and J by 4 bases, and 18 bases separated the two germline ends.

This clone was counted between two and nine times. V usage is TRBV2 and J usage is TRBJ1-5; 8 bases are a match to TRBD1. The V segment lost 5 bases and the J segment 2 bases; nucleotides outside the gene matches: 5. Germline lookup yields CDR1 SNHLY and CDR2 FYNNEI. CDR3 size: 15 residues. CDR3 DNA: TGTGCCAGCAGTTACGGACAGGGCGGCAATCAGCCCCAGCATTTT. Amino acids: CASSYGQGGNQPQHF.

The chain employs TRBV7-9 and TRBJ2-7; 7 bases fit TRBD2. Per germline, CDR1 SEHNR and CDR2 FQNEAQ (reference sequence). The CDR3 contains 14 residues. V was pared by 3 bases and J by 9 bases, with 11 bases of the junction left unmatched. Written as DNA, the CDR3 is TGTGCCAGCAGCTTTGCGGGGGACCTACGAGGGCAGTACTTC. This sequence encodes CASSFAGDLRGQYF.

The J gene is TRBJ2-5, the V gene TRBV24-1; D is uncertain. Germline CDR1 reads KGHDR; CDR2 reads SFDVKD. Between the trimmed V and J ends, which lost 6 bases and 0 bases, there was a span of 7 bases. The CDR3 runs 13 residues. CDR3 region: CATSTENQETQYF. CDR3 sequence (DNA): TGTGCCACCAGTACAGAAAACCAAGAGACCCAGTACTTC.

The chain combines TRBV5-5 with TRBJ1-1; D remains ambiguous. V was pared by 3 bases and J by 5 bases, with 11 bases between. The CDR3 sequence is 13 residues long. The V gene's germline CDR1 is SGHKS and CDR2 YYEKEE (reference sequence). CDR3 amino acids: CASSYDERTEAFF. The DNA for the CDR3 is TGTGCCAGCAGCTATGATGAGAGAACTGAAGCTTTCTTT.

The chain joins TRBV5-5 to TRBJ1-1, with a possible D match to TRBD1 (6 bases). CDR1 and CDR2 (germline): SGHKS, YYEKEE (reference sequence). The CDR3 is 17 residues long. V lost 0 bases, J lost 1 base, and 16 bases lay in between. CDR3 nucleotides: TGTGCCAGCAGCTTGGACAGGGAACTAGTAAGGAACACTGAAGCTTTCTTT. It encodes CASSLDRELVRNTEAFF. The full variable domain, its missing parts supplied by reference TRBV5-5 and TRBJ1-1, is DAGVTQSPTHLIKTRGQQVTLRCSPISGHKSVSWYQQVLGQGPQFIFQYYEKEERGRGNFPDRFSARQFPNYSSELNVNALLLGDSALYLCASSLDRELVRNTEAFFGQGTRLTVV.